This T cell receptor beta chain was captured in a study of cytomegalovirus exposure and HLA in healthy donors. The PCR employed 60 Vbeta primers together with 13 Jbeta primers. Profiling relied on immunoSEQ multiplex PCR, and the TCRdb table lists in-frame clones only, not all of them. The sample lists under 200,000 clones, less than 90% occurring once. Material: PBMCs. This TCR derives from a boy aged 2 to 9 in good health and CMV-seronegative.

The CDR3 here is CASSLDPSGDFTGELFF. The CDR3, as DNA: TGTGCCAGCAGCTTAGATCCTAGCGGGGATTTCACCGGGGAGCTGTTTTTT. This sequence joins TRBV7-6 and TRBJ2-2; 9 bases map to TRBD2. This CDR3 is 17 amino acids long. V lost 1 base and J lost 4; bases outside the gene matches: 7. Germline V lookup: CDR1 SGHVS, CDR2 FNYEAQ.